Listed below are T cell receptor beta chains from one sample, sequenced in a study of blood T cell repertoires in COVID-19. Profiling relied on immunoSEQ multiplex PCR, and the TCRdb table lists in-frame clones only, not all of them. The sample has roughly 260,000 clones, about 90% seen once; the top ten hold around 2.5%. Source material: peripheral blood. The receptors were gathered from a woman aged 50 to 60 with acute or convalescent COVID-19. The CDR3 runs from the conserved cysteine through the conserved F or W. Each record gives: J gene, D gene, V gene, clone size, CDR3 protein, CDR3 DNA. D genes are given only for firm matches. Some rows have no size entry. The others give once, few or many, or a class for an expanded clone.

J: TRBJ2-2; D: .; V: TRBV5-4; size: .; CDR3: CASSLLEGAGELFF; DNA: TGTGCCAGCAGCTTGTTGGAGGGTGCCGGGGAGCTGTTTTTT
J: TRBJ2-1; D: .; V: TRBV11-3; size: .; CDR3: CASSLRSLGEQFF; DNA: TGTGCCAGCAGCTTACGGTCACTAGGTGAGCAGTTCTTC
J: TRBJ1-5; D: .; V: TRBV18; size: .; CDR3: CASSPRREDQPQHF; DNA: TGTGCCAGCTCACCAAGAAGAGAGGATCAGCCCCAGCATTTT
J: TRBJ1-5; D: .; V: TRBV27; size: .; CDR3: CASSLTRNQPQHF; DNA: TGTGCCAGCAGTTTAACTCGCAATCAGCCCCAGCATTTT
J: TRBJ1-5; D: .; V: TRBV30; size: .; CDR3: CAWSVAGIGNQPQHF; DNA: TGTGCCTGGAGTGTAGCGGGGATTGGCAATCAGCCCCAGCATTTT
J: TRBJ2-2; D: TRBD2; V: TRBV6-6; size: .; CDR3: CASSRLAGADITGELFF; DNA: TGTGCCAGCAGCCGACTAGCGGGAGCGGATATCACCGGGGAGCTGTTTTTT
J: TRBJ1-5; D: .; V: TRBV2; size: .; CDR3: CASSTGLTNQPQHF; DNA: TGTGCCAGCAGTACCGGACTGACGAATCAGCCCCAGCATTTT
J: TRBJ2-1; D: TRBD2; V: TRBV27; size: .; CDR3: CASGLAGTYNEQFF; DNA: TGTGCCAGCGGCTTAGCGGGAACCTACAATGAGCAGTTCTTC
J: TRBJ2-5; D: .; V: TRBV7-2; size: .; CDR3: CASSTGQLQETQYF; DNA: TGTGCCAGCAGCACCGGACAGCTCCAAGAGACCCAGTACTTC
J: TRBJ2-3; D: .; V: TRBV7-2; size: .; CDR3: CASSRAVRGNTQYF; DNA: TGTGCCAGCAGCCGCGCCGTCCGGGGAAATACGCAGTATTTT
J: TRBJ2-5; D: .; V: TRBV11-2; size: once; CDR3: CASSPIETQYF; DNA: TGTGCCAGCAGCCCTATTGAGACCCAGTACTTC
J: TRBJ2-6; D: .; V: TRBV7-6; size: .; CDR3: CASSPFGQGGSGANVLTF; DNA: TGTGCCAGCAGCCCATTCGGGCAAGGAGGCTCTGGGGCCAACGTCCTGACTTTC
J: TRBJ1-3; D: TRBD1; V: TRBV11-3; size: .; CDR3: CASSGRGYGGNTIYF; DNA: TGTGCCAGCAGCGGCAGGGGGTACGGGGGAAACACCATATATTTT
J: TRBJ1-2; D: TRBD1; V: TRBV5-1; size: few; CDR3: CASSLEVSTGWGYTF; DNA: TGCGCCAGCAGCTTGGAAGTATCGACAGGGTGGGGCTACACCTTC
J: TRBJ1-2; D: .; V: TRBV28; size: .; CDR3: CARQEQGDYGYTF; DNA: TGTGCCAGGCAGGAACAGGGCGACTATGGCTACACCTTC
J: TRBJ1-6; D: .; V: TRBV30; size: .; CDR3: CAWSVGRLRDSPLHF; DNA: TGTGCCTGGAGTGTAGGCAGGTTGCGGGATTCACCCCTCCACTTT
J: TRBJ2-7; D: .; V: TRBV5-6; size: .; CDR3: CASSLVAEYEQYF; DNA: TGTGCCAGCAGCTTGGTCGCAGAATACGAGCAGTACTTC
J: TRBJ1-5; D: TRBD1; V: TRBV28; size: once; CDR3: CASSDRGGNQPQHF; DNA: TGTGCCAGCAGCGACAGGGGAGGCAATCAGCCCCAGCATTTT
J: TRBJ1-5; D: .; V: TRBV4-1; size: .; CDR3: CASSQDPGALSNQPQHF; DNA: TGCGCCAGCAGCCAAGATCCAGGGGCGCTGAGCAATCAGCCCCAGCATTTT
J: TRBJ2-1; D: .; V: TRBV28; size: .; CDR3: CASSLAWTYNEQFF; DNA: TGTGCCAGCAGTTTAGCATGGACATATAATGAGCAGTTCTTC
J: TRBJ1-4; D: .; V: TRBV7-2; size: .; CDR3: CASSLGGGAGEKLFF; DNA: TGTGCCAGCAGCTTAGGAGGGGGGGCTGGGGAAAAACTGTTTTTT
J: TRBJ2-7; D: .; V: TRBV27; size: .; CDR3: CASSFKREQYF; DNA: TGTGCCAGCAGTTTCAAGCGGGAGCAGTACTTC
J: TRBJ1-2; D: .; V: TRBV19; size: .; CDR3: CASLSGTTPFYGYTF; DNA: TGTGCCAGCCTATCCGGGACAACACCTTTCTATGGCTACACCTTC
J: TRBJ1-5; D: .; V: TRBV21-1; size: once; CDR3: CASSKYRPLEPLLNQPQHF; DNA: TGTGCCAGCAGCAAATACAGGCCTCTAGAGCCCCTCCTTAATCAGCCCCAGCATTTT
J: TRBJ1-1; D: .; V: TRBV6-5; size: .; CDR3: CASSYSSLGNTEAFF; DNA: TGTGCCAGCAGTTACTCGAGTCTAGGGAACACTGAAGCTTTCTTT
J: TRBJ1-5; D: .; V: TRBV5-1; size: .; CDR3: CASSLEPREENQPQHF; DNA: TGCGCCAGCAGCTTGGAGCCCAGGGAAGAGAATCAGCCCCAGCATTTT
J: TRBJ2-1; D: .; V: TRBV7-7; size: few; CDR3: CASSFFGAGNYNEQFF; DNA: TGTGCTAGCAGCTTCTTTGGGGCAGGGAATTACAATGAGCAGTTCTTC
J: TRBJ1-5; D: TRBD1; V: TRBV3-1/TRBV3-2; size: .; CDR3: CASSHRQGNQPQHF; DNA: TGTGCCAGCAGCCACAGACAGGGGAATCAGCCCCAGCATTTT
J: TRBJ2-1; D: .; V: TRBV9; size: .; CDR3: CASSADQRSSYNEQFF; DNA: TGTGCCAGCAGCGCCGACCAGCGGAGCTCCTACAATGAGCAGTTCTTC
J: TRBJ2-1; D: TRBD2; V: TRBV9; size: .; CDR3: CASSVSGSSWNEQFF; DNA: TGTGCCAGCAGCGTAAGCGGGAGCAGTTGGAATGAGCAGTTCTTC
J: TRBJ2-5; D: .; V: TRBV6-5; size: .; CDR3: CASSLQGNTETQYF; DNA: TGTGCCAGCAGTTTACAGGGTAATACGGAGACCCAGTACTTC
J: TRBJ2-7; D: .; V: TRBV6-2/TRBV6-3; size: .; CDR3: CASSPPENYEQYF; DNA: TGTGCCAGCAGTCCACCCGAGAACTACGAGCAGTACTTC
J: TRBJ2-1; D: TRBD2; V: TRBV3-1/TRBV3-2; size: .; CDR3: CASSHSGTEQFF; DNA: TGTGCCAGCAGCCATAGCGGGACAGAGCAGTTCTTC
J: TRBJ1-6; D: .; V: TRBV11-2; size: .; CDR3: CASKGQGWVSPLHF; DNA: TGTGCCAGCAAGGGGCAGGGGTGGGTTTCACCCCTCCACTTT
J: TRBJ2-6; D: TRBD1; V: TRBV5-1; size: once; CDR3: CASSTPQGGSGANVLTF; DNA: TGCGCCAGCAGCACTCCACAGGGGGGCTCTGGGGCCAACGTCCTGACTTTC
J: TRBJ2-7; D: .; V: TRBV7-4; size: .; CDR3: CASSLVFADQDSKFYEQYF; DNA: TGTGCCAGCAGCTTAGTCTTTGCCGACCAGGACAGCAAATTCTACGAGCAGTACTTC
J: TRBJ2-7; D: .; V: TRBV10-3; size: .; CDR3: CAISETYTAYEQYF; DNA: TGTGCCATCAGTGAAACCTACACAGCCTACGAGCAGTACTTC
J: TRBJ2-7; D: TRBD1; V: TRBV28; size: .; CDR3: CASTSPPGTGMSYEQYF; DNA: TGTGCCAGCACCTCCCCTCCCGGGACAGGGATGTCCTACGAGCAGTACTTC
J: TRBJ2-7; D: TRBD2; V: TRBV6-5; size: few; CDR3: CASSPGTSGYEQYF; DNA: TGTGCCAGCAGCCCCGGGACTAGCGGCTACGAGCAGTACTTC
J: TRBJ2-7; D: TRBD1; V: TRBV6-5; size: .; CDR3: CASSYPGQGTYEQYF; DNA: TGTGCCAGCAGTTACCCGGGACAGGGGACCTACGAGCAGTACTTC
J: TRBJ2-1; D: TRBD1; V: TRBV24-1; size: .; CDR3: CATSDRGQGSREQFF; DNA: TGTGCCACCAGTGATCGGGGACAGGGCTCGCGTGAGCAGTTCTTC
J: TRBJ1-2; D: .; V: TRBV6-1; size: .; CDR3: CASSEGISQGLQMGYTF; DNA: TGTGCCAGCAGTGAAGGCATCTCGCAGGGGCTTCAGATGGGCTACACCTTC
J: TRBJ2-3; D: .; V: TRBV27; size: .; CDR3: CASSFDFDTQYF; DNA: TGTGCCAGCAGTTTCGACTTCGATACGCAGTATTTT
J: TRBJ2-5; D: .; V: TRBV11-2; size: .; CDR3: CASSLGGQTQETQYF; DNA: TGTGCCAGCAGCTTAGGTGGACAGACCCAAGAGACCCAGTACTTC
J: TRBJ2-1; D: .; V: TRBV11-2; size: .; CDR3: CASSLSGPYNEQFF; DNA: TGTGCCAGCAGCTTGAGTGGTCCCTACAATGAGCAGTTCTTC